Sequencing of this T cell receptor (beta chain) was carried out in a study of blood T cell repertoires in COVID-19. Germline assignment: CDR1 MGHDK and CDR2 SYGVNS. V was trimmed by 3 bases and J by 0 bases, leaving 3 bases between them. The CDR3 spans 12 residues. Original methodology: From reference gene primer amplification, estimates of nucleated cell counts were derived. Sequenced by immunoSEQ multiplex PCR; TCRdb stores in-frame clones only, minus some. V, J and clone size were drawn from that table, and D and trimming were deduced from the DNA. The sample lists about 64,000 clones, 80% to 90% occurring once.

The source is a man between 45 and 60 years old with active COVID-19. Sequences were obtained from peripheral blood. V and J are TRBV25-1 and TRBJ2-7, with D unresolved. The CDR3 here is CASSESSYEQYF. The CDR3 coding sequence is TGTGCCAGCAGTGAGAGCTCCTACGAGCAGTACTTC.